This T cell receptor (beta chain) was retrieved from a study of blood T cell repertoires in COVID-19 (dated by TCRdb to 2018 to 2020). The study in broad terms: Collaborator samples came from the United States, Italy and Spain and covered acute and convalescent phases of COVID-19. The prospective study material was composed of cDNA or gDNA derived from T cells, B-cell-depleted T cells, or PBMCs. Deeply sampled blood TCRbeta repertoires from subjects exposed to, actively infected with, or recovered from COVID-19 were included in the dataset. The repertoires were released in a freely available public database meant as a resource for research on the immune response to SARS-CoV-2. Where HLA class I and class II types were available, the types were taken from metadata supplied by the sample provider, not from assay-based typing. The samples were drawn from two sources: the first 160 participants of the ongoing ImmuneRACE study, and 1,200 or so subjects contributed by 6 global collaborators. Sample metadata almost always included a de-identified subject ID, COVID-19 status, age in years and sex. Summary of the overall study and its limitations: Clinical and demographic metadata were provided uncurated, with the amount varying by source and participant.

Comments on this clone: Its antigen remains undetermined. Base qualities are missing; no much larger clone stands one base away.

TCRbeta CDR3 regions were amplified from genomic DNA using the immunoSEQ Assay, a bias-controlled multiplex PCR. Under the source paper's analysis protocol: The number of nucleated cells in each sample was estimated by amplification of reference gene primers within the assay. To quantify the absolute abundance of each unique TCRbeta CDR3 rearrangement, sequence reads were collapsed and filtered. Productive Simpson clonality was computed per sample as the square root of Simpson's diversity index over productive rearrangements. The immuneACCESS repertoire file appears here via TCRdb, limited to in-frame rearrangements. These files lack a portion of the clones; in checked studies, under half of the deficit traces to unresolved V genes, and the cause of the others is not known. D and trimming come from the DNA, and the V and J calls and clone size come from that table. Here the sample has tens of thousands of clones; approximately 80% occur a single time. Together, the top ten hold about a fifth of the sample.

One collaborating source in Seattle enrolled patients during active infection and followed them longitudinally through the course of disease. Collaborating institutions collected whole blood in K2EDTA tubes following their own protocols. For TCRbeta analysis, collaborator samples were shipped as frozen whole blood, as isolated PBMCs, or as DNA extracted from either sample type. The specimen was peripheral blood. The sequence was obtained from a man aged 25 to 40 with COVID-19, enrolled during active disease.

The encoded CDR3 is CASSWGTGANTEAFF. The nucleotide sequence reads as follows: TGTGCCAGCAGCTGGGGGACAGGAGCCAACACTGAAGCTTTCTTT. This sequence uses TRBV7-9 and TRBJ1-1; TRBD1 agrees with 8 junctional bases. V has 4 bases trimmed and J has 2 bases trimmed; junction bases matching no gene number 6. CDR1 is given as SEHNR and CDR2 as FQNEAQ, both from the germline V gene (reference sequence). The CDR3 starts with the cysteine, ends with the phenylalanine, and has 15 residues. The CDR3 DNA has 45 bases and is translated from base 1.